Shown below are 15 T cell receptor beta chains from a single sample sequenced in a study of CD8+ T cells in alopecia areata. Treatment defined: oral pan-JAK inhibitor, 5-10 mg twice daily. Reverse transcribed after extraction, RNA yielded cDNA as the sequencing template. Here immunoSEQ multiplex PCR was the method, and the copy in TCRdb shows in-frame clones only, minus some. The top ten clones hold roughly a tenth of a sample with some 180,000 clones, around 51% of them seen once. Material: CD8+ T cells sorted from blood, obtained between weeks 51 and 54, from a patient treated with tofacitinib. The receptor source for this set is a human donor with alopecia areata.

The V gene is TRBV29-1, the J gene TRBJ1-2; D may be TRBD1 (5 bases). With 0 bases removed from V and 6 bases from J, the gap between germline ends came to 20 bases. CDR3 length: 16 residues. CDR1 SQVTM and CDR2 ANQGSEA come from the germline V gene. The chain's CDR3 is CSVEDHGRDHRNGYTF. DNA of the CDR3: TGCAGCGTTGAAGATCACGGCAGGGACCATCGGAATGGCTACACCTTC.

The V and J genes are TRBV7-8 and TRBJ2-7, with a tentative D call TRBD2 (5 bases). The CDR3 is made up of 13 amino acids. With 5 bases removed from V and 4 bases from J, the gap between germline ends came to 12 bases. The germline gives CDR1 SGHVS, CDR2 FQNEAQ. CDR3 sequence reads: CASSAPSGYEQYF. The CDR3 region has the DNA TGTGCCAGCAGCGCCCCATCGGGGTACGAGCAGTACTTC. Full variable domain (rest looked up from reference TRBV7-8 and TRBJ2-7): GAGVSQSPRYKVAKRGQDVALRCDPISGHVSLFWYQQALGQGPEFLTYFQNEAQLDKSGLPSDRFFAERPEGSVSTLKIQRTQQEDSAVYLCASSAPSGYEQYFGPGTRLTVT.

A few counts support this clone. The same CDR3 arises from other DNA sequences in this sample as well. The rearrangement uses TRBV4-1 and TRBJ2-5, with D uncertain. V gave up 0 bases and J gave up 3 bases, with 5 bases separating them. Germline CDR1 MGHRA, CDR2 YSYEKL. The CDR3 length is 13 residues. CDR3 DNA: TGCGCCAGCAGCCAAGACCCCGAAGAGACCCAGTACTTC. It yields the protein CASSQDPEETQYF.

There are a few counts of this clone. The chain links TRBV11-2 to TRBJ2-7, with a weak D call TRBD1 (6 bases). Germline V gene lookup returns CDR1 SGHAT and CDR2 FQNNGV. The V end lost 6 bases, the J end lost 2 bases, and 11 bases lay between the germline ends. The CDR3 length is 13 residues. CDR3 bases: TGTGCCAGCAGAAGGGGACATGCCTACGAGCAGTACTTC. It translates to CASRRGHAYEQYF.

This clone came up a few times. The same CDR3 is also encoded by other DNA sequences in this sample. V usage is TRBV27 and J usage is TRBJ1-5; D is uncertain. Per the germline V gene, CDR1 is MNHEY and CDR2 is SMNVEV (reference sequence). Trimming removed 2 bases at V and 0 bases at J, with 8 bases between. The CDR3 consists of 15 residues. The CDR3 nucleotides read TGTGCCAGCAGTTTAAGAGGGAATAGCAATCAGCCCCAGCATTTT. As protein: CASSLRGNSNQPQHF.

This clone was seen only once. This rearrangement joins TRBV5-1 to TRBJ2-5; 8 nucleotides agree with TRBD1. V shed 0 bases and J 5 bases; nucleotides not matched to a gene: 9. This CDR3 contains 16 residues. The V gene's germline CDR1 is SGHRS and CDR2 YFSETQ. CDR3 sequence (DNA): TGCGCCAGCAGCTTGGCCTCAGGGGGCGCCAAGGAGACCCAGTACTTC. Translated, it gives CASSLASGGAKETQYF.

This chain uses TRBV27 with TRBJ2-1; 7 nucleotides agree with TRBD1. Per germline, CDR1 MNHEY and CDR2 SMNVEV (reference sequence). The V and J ends lost 4 bases and 6 bases, in that order; junction bases with no gene match: 3. The CDR3 length is 13 residues. The CDR3: CASSWDSPNEQFF. DNA of the CDR3: TGTGCCAGCAGTTGGGACAGTCCCAATGAGCAGTTCTTC.

The chain employs TRBV12-5 and TRBJ2-5, with TRBD1 identical over 7 bases. V lost 7 bases and J lost 5; bases outside the gene matches: 13. Germline V lookup: CDR1 LGHNT, CDR2 FRNRAP. This CDR3 has 15 residues. The CDR3 reads CASAPPVNRGETQYF. Written as DNA, the CDR3 is TGTGCTAGTGCCCCCCCCGTAAACAGGGGTGAGACCCAGTACTTC. Filled out from reference TRBV12-5 and TRBJ2-5, the complete variable domain reads DARVTQTPRHKVTEMGQEVTMRCQPILGHNTVFWYRQTMMQGLELLAYFRNRAPLDDSGMPKDRFSAEMPDATLATLKIQPSEPRDSAVYFCASAPPVNRGETQYFGPGTRLLVL.

The genes are TRBV4-1 and TRBJ2-4; perhaps TRBD2 as D (7 bases). In germline, CDR1 is MGHRA, CDR2 YSYEKL. The V end lost 0 bases, the J end lost 2 bases, and 17 bases lay between the germline ends. CDR3 size: 18 residues. CDR3 nucleotides: TGCGCCAGCAGCCAAGAAAAAGCGGGACAACCCTCCAAAAACATTCAGTACTTC. This codes for CASSQEKAGQPSKNIQYF.

This clone was observed a handful of times. CDR3 nucleotides: TGTGCTAGTGGTGACAGGGATAGCAATCAGCCCCAGCATTTT. Protein product: CASGDRDSNQPQHF. This chain links TRBV12-5 with TRBJ1-5; 7 bases are a match to TRBD1. This CDR3 has 14 residues. V shed 5 bases and J 0 bases; nucleotides not matched to a gene: 1. Germline loops: CDR1 LGHNT, CDR2 FRNRAP.

The chain joins TRBV13 to TRBJ1-2, with D hard to call. The germline V gene encodes CDR1 PRHDT and CDR2 FYEKMQ (reference sequence). Trimming pared 0 bases from V and 2 bases from J, leaving 22 bases between. CDR3 size: 19 residues. As DNA, the CDR3 is TGTGCCAGCAGCTTAGGCCTAAACGAGATCCAAGTGGCGAACTATGGCTACACCTTC. Translating it yields CASSLGLNEIQVANYGYTF. Based on the CDR3 plus reference TRBV13 and TRBJ1-2, the full variable domain is AAGVIQSPRHLIKEKRETATLKCYPIPRHDTVYWYQQGPGQDPQFLISFYEKMQSDKGSIPDRFSAQQFSDYHSELNMSSLELGDSALYFCASSLGLNEIQVANYGYTFGSGTRLTVV.

In its sample, this clone was seen a few times. The V and J genes are TRBV5-1 and TRBJ1-5; D unresolved. In germline, CDR1 is SGHRS, CDR2 YFSETQ. The CDR3 sequence is 14 residues long. V was cut by 1 base and J by 8 bases, with 13 bases left in between. In nucleotides, the CDR3 is TGCGCCAGCAGCTTGTACGGGAATGGGGAGCCCCAGCATTTT. It is translated as CASSLYGNGEPQHF.

This clone was observed a few times. The genes are TRBV9 and TRBJ2-1; D tentatively reads TRBD1 or TRBD2 (6 bases each). V was clipped by 1 base and J by 6 bases, with 23 bases between them. This CDR3 comprises 18 residues. Germline loops: CDR1 SGDLS, CDR2 YYNGEE. Here the CDR3 reads CASSVRGDTRGGANEQFF. As DNA, the CDR3 is TGTGCCAGCAGCGTACGAGGGGACACCCGGGGAGGAGCCAATGAGCAGTTCTTC.

The V and J genes are TRBV5-6 and TRBJ2-1; D call uncertain. Germline V gives CDR1 SGHDT, CDR2 YYEEEE. Deletions cut 3 bases from V and 12 bases from J, with 10 bases between. The length of the CDR3 is 11 residues. Here the CDR3 reads CASSSGYRQFF. In DNA, the CDR3 is TGTGCCAGCAGCTCCGGATACAGGCAGTTCTTC.

In the case of this clone: In the same sample, other DNA sequences code for this CDR3. The rearrangement joins TRBV25-1 to TRBJ2-5; D not resolved. Germline V gene lookup returns CDR1 MGHDK and CDR2 SYGVNS. The CDR3 is made up of 10 amino acids. V gave up 3 bases and J gave up 5 bases, with 1 base separating them. CDR3 in amino acids: CASSEETQYF. The DNA for the CDR3 is TGTGCCAGCAGTGAGGAGACCCAGTACTTC.